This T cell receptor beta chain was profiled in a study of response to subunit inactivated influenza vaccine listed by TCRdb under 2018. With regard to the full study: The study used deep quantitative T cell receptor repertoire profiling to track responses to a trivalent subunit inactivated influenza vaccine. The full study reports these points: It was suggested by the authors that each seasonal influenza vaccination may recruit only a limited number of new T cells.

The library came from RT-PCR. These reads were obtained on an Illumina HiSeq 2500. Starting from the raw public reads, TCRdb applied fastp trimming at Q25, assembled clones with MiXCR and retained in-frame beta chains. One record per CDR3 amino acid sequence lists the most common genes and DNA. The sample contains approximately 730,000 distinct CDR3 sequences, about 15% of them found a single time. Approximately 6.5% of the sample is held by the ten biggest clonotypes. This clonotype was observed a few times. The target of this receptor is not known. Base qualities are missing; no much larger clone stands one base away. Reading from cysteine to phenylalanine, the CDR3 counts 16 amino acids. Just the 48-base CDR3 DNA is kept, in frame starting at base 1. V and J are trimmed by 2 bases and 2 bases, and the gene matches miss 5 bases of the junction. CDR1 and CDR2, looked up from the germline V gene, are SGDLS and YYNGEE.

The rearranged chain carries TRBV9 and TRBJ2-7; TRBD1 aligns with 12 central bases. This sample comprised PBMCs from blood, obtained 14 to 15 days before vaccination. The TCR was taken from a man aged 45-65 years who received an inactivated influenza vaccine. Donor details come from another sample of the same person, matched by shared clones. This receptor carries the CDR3 CASSVGGTGGPYEQYF. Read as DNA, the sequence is TGTGCCAGCAGCGTCGGCGGGACAGGGGGCCCCTACGAGCAGTACTTC.